The 2 T cell receptor beta chains listed next were all sequenced from one sample in a study of shared clonotypes between healthy human individuals. Sequencing used immunoSEQ multiplex PCR; TCRdb keeps in-frame clones, though not all of them. The table includes over a million clones, around 95% detected once. Sequencing was done on a sample of naive CD4+ T cells sorted from blood. Described subset: CD45RA+ positively selected. The origin of the receptors is a man younger than 45 in good health.

V gene TRBV5-1 combines with J gene TRBJ1-3; D is unresolved. V dropped 4 bases and J dropped 0 bases, with 11 bases sitting between them. Germline V CDR1 and CDR2: SGHRS, YFSETQ. The CDR3 covers 15 residues. CDR3 amino acids: CASSPQAFSGNTIYF. CDR3 coding DNA: TGCGCCAGCAGCCCGCAGGCTTTCTCTGGAAACACCATATATTTT.

The genes are TRBV6-1 and TRBJ1-1; D is possibly TRBD1 (5 bases). CDR3 size: 13 residues. Trimming took off 1 base at V and 11 bases at J, with 14 bases between the two ends. Germline V lookup: CDR1 MNHNS, CDR2 SASEGT. CDR3 region: CASSEVGDHEAFF. The CDR3 DNA reads as TGTGCCAGCAGTGAAGTCGGGGACCACGAGGCTTTCTTT.